Shown below are 19 T cell receptor beta chains from a single sample sequenced in a study of siplizumab effects on memory and regulatory T cells. Data came from immunoSEQ multiplex PCR; TCRdb stores just in-frame clones and leaves some out. The sample has some 100,000 clones; roughly 94% are singletons. The material sequenced was non-Treg CD4+ T cells sorted from blood. The receptors derive from a human donor in good health.

This chain links TRBV6-1 with TRBJ1-4, with D possibly being TRBD1 (5 bases). Germline V gene sequence: CDR1 MNHNS, CDR2 SASEGT. V was pared by 6 bases and J by 7 bases, with 18 bases between. The CDR3 is 15 residues long. CDR3 coding DNA: TGTGCCAGCAGCGGGGGTCGTGGCTGGGGTGAAAAACTGTTTTTT. It encodes CASSGGRGWGEKLFF.

V is TRBV7-8 and J is TRBJ2-3, with TRBD2 identical over 14 bases. J lost 7 bases, V lost 5 bases, and 5 bases had no gene match. CDR1 and CDR2 from the germline V gene are SGHVS and FQNEAQ. The CDR3 has 15 amino acids. As DNA, the CDR3 is TGTGCCAGCAGCGGAGGACTAGCGGGAGGAAATACGCAGTATTTT. This sequence encodes CASSGGLAGGNTQYF.

This rearrangement joins TRBV7-9 to TRBJ1-5; weak D call: TRBD1 (5 bases). V lost 3 bases to trimming and J lost 3 bases, with 9 bases between them. CDR3 length: 14 residues. The germline gives CDR1 SEHNR, CDR2 FQNEAQ (reference sequence). The CDR3 DNA reads as TGTGCCAGCAGCTTGGGACCTCTCAATCAGCCCCAGCATTTT. Translating it yields CASSLGPLNQPQHF. The whole variable domain, remainder taken from reference TRBV7-9 and TRBJ1-5, is DTGVSQNPRHKITKRGQNVTFRCDPISEHNRLYWYRQTLGQGPEFLTYFQNEAQLEKSRLLSDRFSAERPKGSFSTLEIQRTEQGDSAMYLCASSLGPLNQPQHFGDGTRLSIL.

The genes are TRBV18 and TRBJ1-1, with 8 nucleotides matching TRBD1. CDR3 length: 14 residues. The V gene's germline CDR1 is KGHSH and CDR2 LQKENI. Germline trimming cut 6 bases from V and 5 bases from J; bases unmatched to any gene: 8. The DNA for the CDR3 is TGTGCCAGCTCTCGTGACAGGGGTGGTACTGAAGCTTTCTTT. The encoded protein is CASSRDRGGTEAFF.

Worth noting for this clone: An end of the junction differs from the germline gene, which may be a read error. The chain is built from TRBV11-1 and TRBJ2-5; TRBD1 is a possible D gene (6 bases). Germline V CDR1 and CDR2: SGHAT, FQDESV (reference sequence). The CDR3 is made up of 16 amino acids. DNA for the CDR3: TGTGCCAGCAGCCCCCGACCCTCCGGCCGCCAGGGGCCTGCCAACTTC. This gives the protein CASSPRPSGRQGPANF.

The chain couples TRBV27 to TRBJ1-4; D is undetermined. V lost 5 bases to trimming and J lost 2 bases, with 9 bases between them. CDR3 length equals 14 residues. The V gene's germline CDR1 is MNHEY and CDR2 SMNVEV (reference sequence). CDR3 in DNA: TGTGCCAGCAGTCCCGGTTGGACTAATGAAAAACTGTTTTTT. Amino acid sequence: CASSPGWTNEKLFF.

The chain has TRBV2 and TRBJ2-1, with 8 positions matching TRBD1. Germline CDR1 is SNHLY and CDR2 is FYNNEI. V was pared by 7 bases and J by 12 bases, with 8 bases of the junction left unmatched. CDR3 size: 12 residues. As DNA, the CDR3 is TGTGCCAGCATTAACAGGGGGTCTGGGCAGTTCTTC. This encodes CASINRGSGQFF.

The chain is built from TRBV6-6 and TRBJ2-1; 10 bases match TRBD2. Losses at the gene ends were 4 bases for V and 0 bases for J; bases not matched to a gene: 3. Germline CDR1 is MNHNY and CDR2 is SVGAGI (reference sequence). The CDR3 extends over 16 amino acids. The CDR3 coding sequence is TGTGCCAGCAGTTTCACTAGCGGGACCTCCTACAATGAGCAGTTCTTC. This codes for CASSFTSGTSYNEQFF.

This chain joins TRBV6-5 and TRBJ2-5; maybe TRBD1 (6 bases). V lost 6 bases to trimming and J lost 5 bases, with 19 bases between them. This CDR3 has 15 residues. The V gene's germline CDR1 is MNHEY and CDR2 SVGAGI. CDR3 sequence: CASRPQGSTLETQYF. The CDR3 DNA follows: TGTGCCAGCAGGCCACAGGGCTCGACCCTCGAGACCCAGTACTTC.

The chain links TRBV5-1 to TRBJ2-7; no definite D call. Trimming stripped 6 bases from V and 4 bases from J, with 26 bases between. The CDR3 sequence is 17 residues long. Germline loops: CDR1 SGHRS, CDR2 YFSETQ. In DNA form, the CDR3 reads TGCGCCAGCATGCTTGACTTATCCGGGTCCGTTTCATACGAGCAGTACTTC. It yields the protein CASMLDLSGSVSYEQYF.

The rearrangement joins TRBV7-2 to TRBJ2-1; D remains unclear. CDR1 is SGHTA and CDR2 is FQGNSA in the germline V gene. V was cut by 4 bases and J by 8 bases, with 18 bases left in between. The CDR3 covers 15 residues. The CDR3 spells CASSYSSTRWDEQFF. The CDR3 region has the DNA TGTGCCAGCAGCTACTCTTCGACCCGTTGGGATGAGCAGTTCTTC.

This chain links TRBV27 with TRBJ1-1, with 8 bases fitting TRBD1. The CDR3 extends over 14 amino acids. Trimming took 5 bases from V and 5 from J; bases not matched to a gene: 7. From germline, CDR1 is MNHEY and CDR2 SMNVEV (reference sequence). The CDR3 reads CASSKTGGGTEAFF. DNA of the CDR3: TGTGCCAGCAGTAAAACAGGGGGGGGAACTGAAGCTTTCTTT.

This chain joins TRBV9 and TRBJ2-5; TRBD1 is a possible D gene (5 bases). V was trimmed by 4 bases and J by 10 bases, leaving 14 bases between them. The CDR3 loop spans 12 amino acids. Germline V gene data show CDR1 as SGDLS and CDR2 as YYNGEE. CDR3 nucleotide sequence: TGTGCCAGCAGCTTGATTCCAGGGTACCAGTACTTC. Residues: CASSLIPGYQYF.

The chain couples TRBV18 to TRBJ1-5; the match to TRBD1 covers 8 bases. Trimming cost V 6 bases and J 3 bases; bases outside gene matches: 10. The CDR3 extends over 16 amino acids. Germline CDR1 and CDR2: KGHSH and LQKENI. This chain's CDR3 is CASSEQSQGANQPQHF. As DNA, the CDR3 is TGTGCCAGCTCGGAACAAAGTCAGGGGGCCAATCAGCCCCAGCATTTT. The full variable domain, in which reference TRBV18 and TRBJ1-5 provide the parts outside the CDR3, is NAGVMQNPRHLVRRRGQEARLRCSPMKGHSHVYWYRQLPEEGLKFMVYLQKENIIDESGMPKERFSAEFPKEGPSILRIQQVVRGDSAAYFCASSEQSQGANQPQHFGDGTRLSIL.

The chain carries TRBV28 and TRBJ1-5; D gene ambiguous. The V gene lost 3 bases and the J gene lost 5 bases, with 5 bases spanning the gap. The germline V gene encodes CDR1 MDHEN and CDR2 SYDVKM. The CDR3 loop spans 12 amino acids. Here the CDR3 reads CASSFLDQPQHF. CDR3 sequence (DNA): TGTGCCAGCAGTTTTTTGGATCAGCCCCAGCATTTT.

The chain couples TRBV5-4 to TRBJ1-1; TRBD1 might be the D (6 bases). The germline V gene has CDR1 SGHNT and CDR2 YYREEE (reference sequence). The CDR3 sequence is 15 residues long. Trimming removed 9 bases from V and 0 bases from J, with 18 bases in between. The CDR3 DNA follows: TGTGCCACCCATGGACAGAAAAACATGAACACTGAAGCTTTCTTT. Protein sequence: CATHGQKNMNTEAFF.

The rearrangement uses TRBV18 and TRBJ2-7; D call uncertain. Trimming took 3 bases from V and 1 from J, leaving 7 bases between them. The V gene's germline CDR1 is KGHSH and CDR2 LQKENI. The CDR3 runs to 13 residues. CDR3 sequence (DNA): TGTGCCAGCTCACCGCGGCAGTCCTACGAGCAGTACTTC. It specifies CASSPRQSYEQYF. The variable domain in full, with the rest retrieved from reference TRBV18 and TRBJ2-7, is NAGVMQNPRHLVRRRGQEARLRCSPMKGHSHVYWYRQLPEEGLKFMVYLQKENIIDESGMPKERFSAEFPKEGPSILRIQQVVRGDSAAYFCASSPRQSYEQYFGPGTRLTVT.

CDR3 in DNA: TGTGCCAGCAGTGCGGCCGCGGACATCAAGCAGTTCTTC. This codes for CASSAAADIKQFF. V is TRBV7-2 and J is TRBJ2-1, with D possibly matching TRBD1 (5 bases). V was cut by 6 bases and J by 11 bases, with 17 bases left in between. This CDR3 contains 13 residues. Germline V lookup: CDR1 SGHTA, CDR2 FQGNSA.

This chain connects TRBV6-5 to TRBJ1-2; 7 bases fit TRBD1. The CDR3 length is 13 residues. The ends lost 6 bases at V and 4 bases at J; junction bases unmatched: 5. Germline CDR1 and CDR2: MNHEY and SVGAGI. For the CDR3, the DNA is TGTGCCAGCAGCCGGGACAGAAGCTATGGCTACACCTTC. Its protein product is CASSRDRSYGYTF.